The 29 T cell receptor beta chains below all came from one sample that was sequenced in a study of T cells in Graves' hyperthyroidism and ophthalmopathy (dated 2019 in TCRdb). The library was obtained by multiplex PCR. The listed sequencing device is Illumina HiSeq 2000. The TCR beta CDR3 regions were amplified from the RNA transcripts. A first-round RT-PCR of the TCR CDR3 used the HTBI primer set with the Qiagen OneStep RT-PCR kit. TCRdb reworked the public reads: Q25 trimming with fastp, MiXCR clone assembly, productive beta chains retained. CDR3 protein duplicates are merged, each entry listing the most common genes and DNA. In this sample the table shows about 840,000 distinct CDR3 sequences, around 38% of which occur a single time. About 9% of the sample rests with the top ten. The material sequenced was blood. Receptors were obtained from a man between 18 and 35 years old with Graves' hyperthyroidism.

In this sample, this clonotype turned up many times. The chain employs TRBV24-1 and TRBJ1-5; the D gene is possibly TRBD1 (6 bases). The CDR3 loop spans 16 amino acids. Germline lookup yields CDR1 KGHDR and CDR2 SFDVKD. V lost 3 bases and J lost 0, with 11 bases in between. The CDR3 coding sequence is TGTGCCACCAGTGATCCAGGGGAGTTTAGCAATCAGCCCCAGCATTTT. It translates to CATSDPGEFSNQPQHF.

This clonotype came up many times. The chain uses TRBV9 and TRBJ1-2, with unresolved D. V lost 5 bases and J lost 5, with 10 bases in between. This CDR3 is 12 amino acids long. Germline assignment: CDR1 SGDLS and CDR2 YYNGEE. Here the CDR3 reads CASSAQNYGYTF. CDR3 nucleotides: TGTGCCAGCAGTGCACAGAATTATGGCTACACCTTC.

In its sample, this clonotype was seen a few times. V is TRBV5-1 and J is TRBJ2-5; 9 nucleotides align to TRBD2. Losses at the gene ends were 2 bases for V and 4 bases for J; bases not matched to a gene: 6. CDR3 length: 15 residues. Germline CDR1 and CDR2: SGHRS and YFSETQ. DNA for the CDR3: TGCGCCAGCAGCTTCACAGAACTAGCGGGAGAGACCCAGTACTTC. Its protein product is CASSFTELAGETQYF.

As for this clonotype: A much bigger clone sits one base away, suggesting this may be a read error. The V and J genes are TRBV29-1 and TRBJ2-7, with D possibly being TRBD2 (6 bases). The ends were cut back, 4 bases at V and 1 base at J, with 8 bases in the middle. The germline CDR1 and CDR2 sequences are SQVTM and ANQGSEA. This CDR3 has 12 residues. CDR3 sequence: CSVGDFSYEQYF. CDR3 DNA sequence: TGCAGCGTTGGGGACTTTTCCTACGAGCAGTACTTC.

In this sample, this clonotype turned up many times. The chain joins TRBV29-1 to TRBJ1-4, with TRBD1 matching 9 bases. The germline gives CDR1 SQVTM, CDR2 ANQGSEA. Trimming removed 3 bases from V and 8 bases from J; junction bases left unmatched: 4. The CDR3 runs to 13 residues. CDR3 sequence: CSVDPGQGEKLFF. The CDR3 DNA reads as TGCAGCGTTGACCCGGGACAGGGCGAAAAACTGTTTTTT. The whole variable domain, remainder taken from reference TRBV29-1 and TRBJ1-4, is SAVISQKPSRDICQRGTSLTIQCQVDSQVTMMFWYRQQPGQSLTLIATANQGSEATYESGFVIDKFPISRPNLTFSTLTVSNMSPEDSSIYLCSVDPGQGEKLFFGSGTQLSVL.

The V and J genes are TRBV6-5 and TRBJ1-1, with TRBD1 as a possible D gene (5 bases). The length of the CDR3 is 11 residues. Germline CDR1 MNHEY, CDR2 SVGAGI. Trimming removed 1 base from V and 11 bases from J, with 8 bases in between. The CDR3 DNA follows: TGTGCCAGCAGTTACTGGACAAAGGCTTTCTTT. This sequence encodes CASSYWTKAFF.

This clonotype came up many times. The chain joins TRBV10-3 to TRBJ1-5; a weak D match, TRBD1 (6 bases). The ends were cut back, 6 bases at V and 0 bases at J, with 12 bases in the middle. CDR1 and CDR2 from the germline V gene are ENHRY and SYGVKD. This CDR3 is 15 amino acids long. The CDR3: CAIRRTDDSNQPQHF. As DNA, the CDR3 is TGTGCCATCAGACGGACAGACGATAGCAATCAGCCCCAGCATTTT.

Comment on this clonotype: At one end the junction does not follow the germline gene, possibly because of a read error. CDR3 sequence: CASHNRGGGEAQYF. The CDR3 region has the DNA TGCGCCAGCCATAACAGGGGGGGCGGAGAGGCCCAGTACTTC. The chain couples TRBV10-2 to TRBJ2-5; possibly TRBD1 for D (8 bases). CDR1 is WSHSY, CDR2 SAAADI, per germline. This CDR3 is built from 14 residues.

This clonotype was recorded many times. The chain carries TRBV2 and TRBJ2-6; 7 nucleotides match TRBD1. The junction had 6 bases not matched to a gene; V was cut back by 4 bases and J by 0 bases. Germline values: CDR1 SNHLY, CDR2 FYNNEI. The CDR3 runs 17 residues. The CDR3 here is CASSGGQTISGANVLTF. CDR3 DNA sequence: TGTGCCAGCAGTGGGGGACAGACTATCTCTGGGGCCAACGTCCTGACTTTC.

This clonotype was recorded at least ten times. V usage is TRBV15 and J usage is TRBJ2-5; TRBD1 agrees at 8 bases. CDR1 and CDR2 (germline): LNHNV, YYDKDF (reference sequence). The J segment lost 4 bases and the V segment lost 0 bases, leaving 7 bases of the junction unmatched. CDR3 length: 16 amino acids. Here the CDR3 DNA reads TGTGCCACCAGCAGAGAAGGCAGGGGGCTTCGAGAGACCCAGTACTTC. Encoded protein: CATSREGRGLRETQYF. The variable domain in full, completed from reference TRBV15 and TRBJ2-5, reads DAMVIQNPRYQVTQFGKPVTLSCSQTLNHNVMYWYQQKSSQAPKLLFHYYDKDFNNEADTPDNFQSRRPNTSFCFLDIRSPGLGDTAMYLCATSREGRGLRETQYFGPGTRLLVL.

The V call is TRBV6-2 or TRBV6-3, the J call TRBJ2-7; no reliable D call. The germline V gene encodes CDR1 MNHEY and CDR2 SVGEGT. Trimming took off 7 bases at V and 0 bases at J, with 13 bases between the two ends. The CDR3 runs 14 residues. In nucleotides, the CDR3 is TGTGCCAGCATTCCGTTCGCCGGCTCCTACGAGCAGTACTTC. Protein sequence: CASIPFAGSYEQYF.

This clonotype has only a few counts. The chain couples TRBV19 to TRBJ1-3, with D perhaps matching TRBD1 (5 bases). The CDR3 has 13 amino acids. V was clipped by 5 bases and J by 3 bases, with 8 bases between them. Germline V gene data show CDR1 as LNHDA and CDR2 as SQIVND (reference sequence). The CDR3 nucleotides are TGTGCCAGTAGTCGACAGAATGGAAACACCATATATTTT. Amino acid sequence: CASSRQNGNTIYF.

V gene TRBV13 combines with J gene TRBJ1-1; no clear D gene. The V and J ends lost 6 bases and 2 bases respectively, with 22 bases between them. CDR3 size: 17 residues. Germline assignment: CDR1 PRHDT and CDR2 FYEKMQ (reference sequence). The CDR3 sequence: CASRRRTHNPGNTEAFF. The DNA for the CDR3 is TGTGCCAGCAGGCGCAGGACCCACAACCCGGGAAACACTGAAGCTTTCTTT. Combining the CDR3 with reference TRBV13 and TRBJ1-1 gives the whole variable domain AAGVIQSPRHLIKEKRETATLKCYPIPRHDTVYWYQQGPGQDPQFLISFYEKMQSDKGSIPDRFSAQQFSDYHSELNMSSLELGDSALYFCASRRRTHNPGNTEAFFGQGTRLTVV.

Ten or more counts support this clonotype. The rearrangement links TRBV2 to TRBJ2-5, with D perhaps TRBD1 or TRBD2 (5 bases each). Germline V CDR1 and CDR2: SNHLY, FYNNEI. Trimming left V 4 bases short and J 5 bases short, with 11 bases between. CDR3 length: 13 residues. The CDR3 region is CASSGEGDETQYF. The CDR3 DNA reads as TGTGCCAGCAGTGGGGAAGGGGACGAGACCCAGTACTTC. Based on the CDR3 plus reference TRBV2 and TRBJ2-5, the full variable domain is EPEVTQTPSHQVTQMGQEVILRCVPISNHLYFYWYRQILGQKVEFLVSFYNNEISEKSEIFDDQFSVERPDGSNFTLKIRSTKLEDSAMYFCASSGEGDETQYFGPGTRLLVL.

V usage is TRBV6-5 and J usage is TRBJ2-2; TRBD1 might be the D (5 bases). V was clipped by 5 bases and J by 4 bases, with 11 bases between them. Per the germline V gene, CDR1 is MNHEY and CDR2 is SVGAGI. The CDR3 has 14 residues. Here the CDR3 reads CASSTDRLTGELFF. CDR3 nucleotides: TGTGCCAGCAGTACTGACAGACTCACCGGGGAGCTGTTTTTT.

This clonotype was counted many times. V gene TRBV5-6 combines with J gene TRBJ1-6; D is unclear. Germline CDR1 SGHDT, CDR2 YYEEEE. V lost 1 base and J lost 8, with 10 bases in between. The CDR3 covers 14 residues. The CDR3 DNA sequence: TGTGCCAGCAGCTTGCGACTTCGTGATTCACCCCTCCACTTT. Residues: CASSLRLRDSPLHF.

The CDR3 reads CASSTSGGQPLYQPQHF. CDR3 DNA: TGTGCCAGTAGTACCTCCGGCGGACAGCCGCTCTACCAGCCCCAGCATTTT. V gene TRBV19 combines with J gene TRBJ1-5; the D gene is possibly TRBD1 (6 bases). V shed 4 bases and J shed 7 bases, with 23 bases lying between them. This CDR3 region has 17 residues. The germline V gene has CDR1 LNHDA and CDR2 SQIVND (reference sequence).

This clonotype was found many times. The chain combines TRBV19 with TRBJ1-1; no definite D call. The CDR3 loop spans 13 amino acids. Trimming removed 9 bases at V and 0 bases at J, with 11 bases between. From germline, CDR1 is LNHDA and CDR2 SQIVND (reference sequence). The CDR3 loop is CASSDSLNTEAFF. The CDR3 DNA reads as TGTGCCAGCAGTGATTCCTTGAACACTGAAGCTTTCTTT. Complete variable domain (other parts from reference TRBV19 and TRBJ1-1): DGGITQSPKYLFRKEGQNVTLSCEQNLNHDAMYWYRQDPGQGLRLIYYSQIVNDFQKGDIAEGYSVSREKKESFPLTVTSAQKNPTAFYLCASSDSLNTEAFFGQGTRLTVV.

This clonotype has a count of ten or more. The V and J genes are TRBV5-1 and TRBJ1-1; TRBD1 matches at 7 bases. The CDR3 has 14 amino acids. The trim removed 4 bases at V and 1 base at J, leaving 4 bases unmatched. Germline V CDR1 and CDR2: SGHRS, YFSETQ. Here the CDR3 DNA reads TGCGCCAGCAGCCCAGGGGGAACGAACACTGAAGCTTTCTTT. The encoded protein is CASSPGGTNTEAFF.

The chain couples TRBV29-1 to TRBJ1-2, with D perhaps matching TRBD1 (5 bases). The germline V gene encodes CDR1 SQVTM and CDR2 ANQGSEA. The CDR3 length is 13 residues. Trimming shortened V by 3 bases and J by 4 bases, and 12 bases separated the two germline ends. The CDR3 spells CSVEVREAYGYTF. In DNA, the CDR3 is TGCAGCGTTGAGGTCAGGGAGGCCTATGGCTACACCTTC.

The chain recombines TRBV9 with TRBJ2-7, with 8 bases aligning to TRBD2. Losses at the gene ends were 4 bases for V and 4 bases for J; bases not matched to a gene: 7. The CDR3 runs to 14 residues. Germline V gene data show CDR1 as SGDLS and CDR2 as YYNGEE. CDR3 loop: CASSLAGHQYEQYF. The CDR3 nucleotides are TGTGCCAGCAGCTTAGCGGGACACCAATACGAGCAGTACTTC.

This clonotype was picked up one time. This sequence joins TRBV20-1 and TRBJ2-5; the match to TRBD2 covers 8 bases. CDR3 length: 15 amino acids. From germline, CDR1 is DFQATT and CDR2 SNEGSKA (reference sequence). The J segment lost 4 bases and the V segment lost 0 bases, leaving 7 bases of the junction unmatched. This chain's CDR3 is CSARDPAGAGETQYF. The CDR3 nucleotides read TGCAGTGCTAGAGATCCAGCGGGAGCTGGAGAGACCCAGTACTTC.

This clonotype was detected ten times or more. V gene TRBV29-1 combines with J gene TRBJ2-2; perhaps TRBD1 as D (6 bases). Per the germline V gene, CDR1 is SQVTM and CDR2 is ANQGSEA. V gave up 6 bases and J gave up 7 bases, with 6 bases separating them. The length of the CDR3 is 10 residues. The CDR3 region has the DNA TGCAGCGTAGGGGGCGGGGAGCTGTTTTTT. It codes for CSVGGGELFF.

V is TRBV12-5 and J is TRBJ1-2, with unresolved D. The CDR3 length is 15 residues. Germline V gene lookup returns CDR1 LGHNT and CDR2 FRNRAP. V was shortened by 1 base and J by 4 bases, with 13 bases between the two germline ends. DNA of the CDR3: TGTGCTAGTGGTTTGGGACCTGACTCGCCCTATGGCTACACCTTC. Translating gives CASGLGPDSPYGYTF.

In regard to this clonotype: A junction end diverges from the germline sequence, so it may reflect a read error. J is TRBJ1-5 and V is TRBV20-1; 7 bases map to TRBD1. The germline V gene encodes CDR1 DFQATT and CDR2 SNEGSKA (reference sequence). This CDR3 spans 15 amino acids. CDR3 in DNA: TGCAGAGCTAGAGCAAGGGACAGCCGGAGGATGCCCCAGCATTTT. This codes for CRARARDSRRMPQHF.

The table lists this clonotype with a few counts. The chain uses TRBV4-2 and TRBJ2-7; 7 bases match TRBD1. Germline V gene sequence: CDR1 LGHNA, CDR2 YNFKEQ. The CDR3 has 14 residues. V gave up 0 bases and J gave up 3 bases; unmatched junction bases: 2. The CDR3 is CASSQEGGNYEQYF. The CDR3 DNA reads TGTGCCAGCAGCCAAGAAGGGGGCAACTACGAGCAGTACTTC.

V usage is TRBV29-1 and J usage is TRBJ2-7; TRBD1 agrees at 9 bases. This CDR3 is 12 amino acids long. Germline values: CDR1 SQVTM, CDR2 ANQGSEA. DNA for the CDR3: TGCAGTACCCGGGACAGGGACGACGAGCAGTACTTC. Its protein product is CSTRDRDDEQYF.

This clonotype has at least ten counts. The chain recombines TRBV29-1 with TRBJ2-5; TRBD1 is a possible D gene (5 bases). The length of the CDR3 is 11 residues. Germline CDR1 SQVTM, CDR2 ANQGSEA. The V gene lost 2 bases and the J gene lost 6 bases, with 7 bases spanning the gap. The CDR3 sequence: CSVEKGKTQYF. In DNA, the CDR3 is TGCAGCGTTGAAAAGGGGAAGACCCAGTACTTC.

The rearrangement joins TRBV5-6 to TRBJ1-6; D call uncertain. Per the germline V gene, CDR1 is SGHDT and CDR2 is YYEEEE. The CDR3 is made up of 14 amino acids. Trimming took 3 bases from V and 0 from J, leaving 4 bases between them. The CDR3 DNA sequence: TGTGCCAGCAGCTCCCTCTCCTATAATTCACCCCTCCACTTT. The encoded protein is CASSSLSYNSPLHF. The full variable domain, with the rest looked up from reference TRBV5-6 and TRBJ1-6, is DAGVTQSPTHLIKTRGQQVTLRCSPKSGHDTVSWYQQALGQGPQFIFQYYEEEERQRGNFPDRFSGHQFPNYSSELNVNALLLGDSALYLCASSSLSYNSPLHFGNGTRLTVT.